Described below is a single TCR beta chain sequence and its context. Its antigen is as yet unknown. This entry is derived from a study of long-term antiretroviral therapy in people with HIV. Background on the study: Initial samples were collected about a decade before the 2015 immediate-ART recommendation. Points from the study as a whole: Pre-ART clonal expansion yielded clones that dominated the repertoire at all time points.

There are 14 residues in the CDR3. J lost 6 bases, V lost 5 bases, and 10 bases had no gene match. Looked up from germline, CDR1 is SGHTA and CDR2 is FQGNSA. Survey-level resolution applied to immunoSEQ assay v3.0. Clones were sequenced by immunoSEQ multiplex PCR, and TCRdb holds only the in-frame ones, with some missing. The table shows 11,000 to 15,000 clones, with roughly 86% occurring only once. The J gene is TRBJ2-7, the V gene TRBV7-2; the match to TRBD2 covers 7 bases. The clonotype was recovered from a man aged 40-49 years with HIV. The material sequenced was unsorted PBMCs, taken 6.2 years after starting antiretroviral therapy. The DNA of the CDR3 is TGTGCCAGCAGCCCTGCCGGGAGGCTTAGCGAGCAGTACTTC. Translated: CASSPAGRLSEQYF.